These 26 T cell receptor beta chains were sequenced from one sample in a study of cytomegalovirus exposure and HLA in healthy donors (dated by TCRdb to the late 2010s). Libraries were made using the immunoSEQ multiplex PCR assay. For the multiplex PCR, a mixture combining 60 forward primers for TCR Vbeta segments and 13 reverse primers for TCR Jbeta segments was used. Here the immuneACCESS table is served through TCRdb, limited to in-frame sequences with V and J called. Missing clones are a known gap in these copies; in checked studies unresolved V genes cover under half, and the rest lacks a known reason. The sample data list 150,000 to 200,000 clones, and approximately 70% of these were observed just once. 1.5% to 2% of the sample is in the top ten clones. The specimen was PBMCs. These TCRs come from a woman under 40 in good health and CMV-seronegative.

V usage is TRBV5-1 and J usage is TRBJ2-7; D might be TRBD1 (6 bases). Germline lookup yields CDR1 SGHRS and CDR2 YFSETQ. V was pared by 5 bases and J by 2 bases, with 11 bases between. This CDR3 has 13 amino acids. The CDR3: CASRSAGAYEQYF. The CDR3 DNA reads as TGCGCCAGCAGATCTGCAGGGGCCTACGAGCAGTACTTC.

The chain combines TRBV6-4 with TRBJ2-3; 8 positions agree with TRBD2. Germline CDR1 is MRHNA and CDR2 is SNTAGT. The CDR3 is made up of 16 amino acids. The junction had 4 bases not matched to a gene; V was cut back by 0 bases and J by 2 bases. The DNA for the CDR3 is TGTGCCAGCAGTGACTCTTCGGGAGGGCCCACAGATACGCAGTATTTT. It yields the protein CASSDSSGGPTDTQYF.

Worth noting for this clone: The junction differs from germline at one of its ends, possibly a read error. The rearrangement joins TRBV7-9 to TRBJ2-7, with TRBD1 identical over 10 bases. Germline V gene lookup returns CDR1 SEHNR and CDR2 FQNEAQ (reference sequence). This CDR3 is built from 15 residues. The CDR3 nucleotides are TGTTCCAGCAGCTTCTCCGGGACAGGGGTCTACGAGCAGTACTTC. Protein sequence: CSSSFSGTGVYEQYF.

The chain combines TRBV18 with TRBJ2-5; D gene uncertain. Deletions cut 1 base from V and 2 bases from J, with 5 bases between. Germline V CDR1 and CDR2: KGHSH, LQKENI. This CDR3 has 13 residues. The DNA of the CDR3 is TGTGCCAGCTCACCACTAAATCAAGAGACCCAGTACTTC. Translation gives CASSPLNQETQYF.

V usage is TRBV7-8 and J usage is TRBJ2-7; weak D call: TRBD1 (6 bases). V shed 7 bases and J shed 0 bases, with 34 bases lying between them. CDR3 length equals 21 residues. Germline V gene sequence: CDR1 SGHVS, CDR2 FQNEAQ. This CDR3 reads CASKSGRGWGQGFSSSYEQYF. DNA for the CDR3: TGTGCCAGCAAGAGCGGCAGGGGATGGGGCCAAGGTTTTTCGAGCTCCTACGAGCAGTACTTC.

V is TRBV27 and J is TRBJ2-1, with 7 bases identical to TRBD2. The CDR3 has 15 residues. The ends lost 1 base at V and 6 bases at J; junction bases unmatched: 6. Per germline, CDR1 MNHEY and CDR2 SMNVEV (reference sequence). The chain's CDR3 is CASSLLAGVLNEQFF. Written as DNA, the CDR3 is TGTGCCAGCAGTTTATTGGCGGGAGTTCTCAATGAGCAGTTCTTC.

The chain links TRBV6-5 to TRBJ1-2; a weak D match, TRBD1 (5 bases). The V end was cut by 4 bases, the J end by 6 bases, with 18 bases between. The CDR3 loop spans 15 amino acids. CDR1 is MNHEY, CDR2 SVGAGI, per germline. The CDR3 here is CASSSFGGGSDGYTF. CDR3 bases: TGTGCCAGCAGTTCCTTCGGGGGAGGATCGGATGGCTACACCTTC.

The CDR3 loop is CASSFLHSGDTEAFF. The DNA for the CDR3 is TGTGCCAGCAGCTTCCTACACTCAGGGGACACTGAAGCTTTCTTT. The chain links TRBV13 to TRBJ1-1, with a possible D match to TRBD1 (6 bases). The V gene's germline CDR1 is PRHDT and CDR2 FYEKMQ (reference sequence). The ends were cut back, 3 bases at V and 3 bases at J, with 14 bases in the middle. This CDR3 region has 15 residues.

The genes are TRBV27 and TRBJ2-7; maybe TRBD2 (7 bases). V lost 5 bases and J 3 bases, leaving 20 bases between the germline ends. The CDR3 totals 16 residues. The germline V gene has CDR1 MNHEY and CDR2 SMNVEV (reference sequence). The CDR3 DNA follows: TGTGCCAGCAGTCCAATAGGGGAGGGGGGCCTCTACGAGCAGTACTTC. Its protein product is CASSPIGEGGLYEQYF.

The rearrangement joins TRBV28 to TRBJ2-2; D is possibly TRBD2 (5 bases). The germline V and J ends were trimmed by 6 bases and 8 bases, with 10 bases remaining between them. The CDR3 totals 12 residues. Germline V gene sequence: CDR1 MDHEN, CDR2 SYDVKM. CDR3 loop: CASSPRRGELFF. The DNA for the CDR3 is TGTGCCAGCAGCCCGAGGAGGGGGGAGCTGTTTTTT.

The chain's CDR3 is CAWSTSGGTDTQYF. The CDR3 bases are TGTGCCTGGAGTACTAGCGGGGGCACAGATACGCAGTATTTT. The V gene is TRBV30, the J gene TRBJ2-3, with 10 bases matching TRBD2. The length of the CDR3 is 14 residues. CDR1 GTSNPN and CDR2 SVGIG come from the germline V gene (reference sequence). Germline trimming cut 2 bases from V and 1 base from J; bases unmatched to any gene: 0. The variable domain in full, with the rest retrieved from reference TRBV30 and TRBJ2-3, is SQTIHQWPATLVQPVGSPLSLECTVEGTSNPNLYWYRQAAGRGLQLLFYSVGIGQISSEVPQNLSASRPQDRQFILSSKKLLLSDSGFYLCAWSTSGGTDTQYFGPGTRLTVL.

V is TRBV6-1 and J is TRBJ1-1; tentatively, D is TRBD1 (5 bases). V lost 2 bases to trimming and J lost 6 bases, with 16 bases between them. The germline CDR1 and CDR2 sequences are MNHNS and SASEGT. This CDR3 region has 15 residues. The CDR3 protein is CASSERTPPSAEAFF. CDR3 DNA sequence: TGTGCCAGCAGTGAAAGGACACCTCCGAGCGCTGAAGCTTTCTTT.

On this clone: One end of the junction fails to match germline, which may point to a read error. The chain carries TRBV7-9 and TRBJ2-5; 10 bases match TRBD1. The CDR3 covers 16 residues. The V gene's germline CDR1 is SEHNR and CDR2 FQNEAQ (reference sequence). The CDR3, as DNA: TGTTCCAGCAGCTTAATTTTAGGGACAGGGGTCGAGACCCAGTACTTC. Its protein product is CSSSLILGTGVETQYF. The complete variable domain, with remaining parts taken from reference TRBV7-9 and TRBJ2-5, reads DTGVSQNPRHKITKRGQNVTFRCDPISEHNRLYWYRQTLGQGPEFLTYFQNEAQLEKSRLLSDRFSAERPKGSFSTLEIQRTEQGDSAMYLCSSSLILGTGVETQYFGPGTRLLVL.

This chain uses TRBV2 with TRBJ1-2, with 8 bases lining up with TRBD1. Trimming cost V 4 bases and J 2 bases; bases outside gene matches: 3. The CDR3 is 14 amino acids. Germline lookup yields CDR1 SNHLY and CDR2 FYNNEI. The CDR3 sequence is CASSVRTGNYGYTF. The CDR3 region has the DNA TGTGCCAGCAGTGTTCGGACAGGGAACTATGGCTACACCTTC.

This CDR3 is CASSMNDSPNTEAFF. The DNA of the CDR3 is TGTGCCAGTAGTATGAATGACAGCCCGAACACTGAAGCTTTCTTT. The V call is TRBV19, the J call TRBJ1-1; D might be TRBD1 (5 bases). Trimming took off 3 bases at V and 1 base at J, with 12 bases between the two ends. The germline V gene encodes CDR1 LNHDA and CDR2 SQIVND (reference sequence). This CDR3 region has 15 residues.

The chain links TRBV19 to TRBJ2-6, with 10 bases lining up with TRBD1. Trimming removed 7 bases from V and 0 bases from J; junction bases left unmatched: 15. This CDR3 is built from 20 residues. Germline CDR1 is LNHDA and CDR2 is SQIVND (reference sequence). This CDR3 is CASTGGTGVPLGSGANVLTF. For the CDR3, the DNA is TGTGCCAGTACCGGAGGGACAGGGGTACCCCTGGGCTCTGGGGCCAACGTCCTGACTTTC.

The chain recombines TRBV19 with TRBJ2-2, with D possibly TRBD1 on 6 matching bases. Germline V gene lookup returns CDR1 LNHDA and CDR2 SQIVND (reference sequence). CDR3 length: 14 amino acids. V was pared by 3 bases and J by 4 bases, with 9 bases between. In DNA form, the CDR3 reads TGTGCCAGTAGTATTCAGGGGAGCACCGGGGAGCTGTTTTTT. Translating gives CASSIQGSTGELFF.

The chain has TRBV12-5 and TRBJ1-1; D not certain. The ends were cut back, 3 bases at V and 6 bases at J, with 14 bases in the middle. Looked up from germline, CDR1 is LGHNT and CDR2 is FRNRAP. The CDR3 has 14 amino acids. As DNA, the CDR3 is TGTGCTAGTGGTTTCAGTTCGAACCGTTCTGAAGCTTTCTTT. Amino acid sequence: CASGFSSNRSEAFF.

This chain links TRBV2 with TRBJ1-1; no firm D call. The V gene lost 4 bases and the J gene lost 0 bases, with 12 bases spanning the gap. The CDR3 loop spans 15 amino acids. Germline values: CDR1 SNHLY, CDR2 FYNNEI. CDR3 nucleotide sequence: TGTGCCAGCAGTGGCCAGTGGAGTGTGAACACTGAAGCTTTCTTT. Protein product: CASSGQWSVNTEAFF.

Concerning this clone itself: At one end, the junction sequence differs from germline, possibly due to a read error. J is TRBJ2-3 and V is TRBV5-1, with a possible D match to TRBD2 (5 bases). The CDR3 runs 14 residues. Germline assignment: CDR1 SGHRS and CDR2 YFSETQ. The CDR3 region has the DNA TGCGCCAGCAGCTTGGCCGGGAATCGGGATACGCCGTATTTT. It encodes CASSLAGNRDTPYF.

This clone was seen just once. The chain links TRBV15 to TRBJ2-2, with TRBD1 matching 7 bases. This CDR3 spans 15 amino acids. The V segment lost 1 base and the J segment 1 base; nucleotides outside the gene matches: 0. The germline CDR1 and CDR2 sequences are LNHNV and YYDKDF (reference sequence). The CDR3 region has the DNA TGTGCCACCAGCAGAGGGGACAGGAACACCGGGGAGCTGTTTTTT. Protein product: CATSRGDRNTGELFF.

This sequence joins TRBV5-1 and TRBJ1-2; 12 positions match TRBD1. From germline, CDR1 is SGHRS and CDR2 YFSETQ. Trimming cost V 1 base and J 8 bases; bases outside gene matches: 9. This CDR3 contains 16 residues. CDR3 coding DNA: TGCGCCAGCAGCTTGTACCTCGGGACAGGGGGCTGGGGCTACACCTTC. Its protein product is CASSLYLGTGGWGYTF. The entire variable domain, with the rest obtained from reference TRBV5-1 and TRBJ1-2, is as follows: KAGVTQTPRYLIKTRGQQVTLSCSPISGHRSVSWYQQTPGQGLQFLFEYFSETQRNKGNFPGRFSGRQFSNSRSEMNVSTLELGDSALYLCASSLYLGTGGWGYTFGSGTRLTVV.

This clone was observed once. This chain joins TRBV7-2 and TRBJ1-2; weak D call: TRBD1 (5 bases). The V gene lost 5 bases and the J gene lost 7 bases, with 23 bases spanning the gap. CDR3 size: 16 residues. CDR1 SGHTA and CDR2 FQGNSA come from the germline V gene. The chain's CDR3 is CASSQMAVEGLSGYTF. The CDR3 bases are TGTGCCAGCAGCCAGATGGCCGTGGAGGGACTCTCTGGCTACACCTTC. The full variable domain, with the rest looked up from reference TRBV7-2 and TRBJ1-2, is GAGVSQSPSNKVTEKGKDVELRCDPISGHTALYWYRQSLGQGLEFLIYFQGNSAPDKSGLPSDRFSAERTGGSVSTLTIQRTQQEDSAVYLCASSQMAVEGLSGYTFGSGTRLTVV.

The chain recombines TRBV11-2 with TRBJ1-5; 10 bases match TRBD1. CDR1 and CDR2 (germline): SGHAT, FQNNGV. Trimming took 4 bases from V and 0 from J; bases not matched to a gene: 3. CDR3 length: 16 amino acids. The chain's CDR3 is CASSWGQGISNQPQHF. CDR3 bases: TGTGCCAGCAGCTGGGGACAGGGGATTAGCAATCAGCCCCAGCATTTT.

The CDR3 DNA follows: TGTGCTACGCGAGGAGGCGCCCTGTCCGGGGAGCTGTTTTTT. Translation gives CATRGGALSGELFF. The V call is TRBV7-7, the J call TRBJ2-2; TRBD2 might be the D (5 bases). The CDR3 loop spans 14 amino acids. CDR1 and CDR2 from the germline V gene are SSHAT and FNYEAQ (reference sequence).

This clone was recorded a few times. This rearrangement joins TRBV2 to TRBJ1-6; D is undetermined. With 2 bases removed from V and 7 bases from J, the gap between germline ends came to 12 bases. Germline CDR1 reads SNHLY; CDR2 reads FYNNEI. The CDR3 is 15 residues long. The CDR3 DNA reads as TGTGCCAGCAGTGAAACGACAAGCCCGAATTCACCCCTCCACTTT. It is translated as CASSETTSPNSPLHF.